This passage covers 18 T cell receptor beta chains from one sample sequenced in a study of CD8+ T cells in alopecia areata. The authors extracted RNA and reverse transcribed it into cDNA as the sequencing template. Libraries were prepared by immunoSEQ multiplex PCR; TCRdb keeps only in-frame clonotypes and omits some of them. The sample includes about 190,000 clones, about 60% seen only once; the top ten take over 12%. The starting material was CD4+ T cells sorted from blood, obtained at week 0. The source is a human donor with alopecia areata.

The gene calls are TRBV2 and TRBJ1-2; D ambiguous. Germline V gives CDR1 SNHLY, CDR2 FYNNEI. V lost 4 bases and J 2 bases, leaving 8 bases between the germline ends. The CDR3 length is 13 residues. CDR3 sequence (DNA): TGTGCCAGCAGTGCCGAGGCCAACTATGGCTACACCTTC. Protein: CASSAEANYGYTF.

This clone was counted between two and nine times. The genes are TRBV30 and TRBJ2-7; 9 bases are a match to TRBD1. CDR3 length equals 14 residues. The trim removed 3 bases at V and 7 bases at J, leaving 10 bases unmatched. Germline assignment: CDR1 GTSNPN and CDR2 SVGIG (reference sequence). The CDR3 DNA is TGTGCCTGGAGGGACCCAGGGACAGGGAGGGAGCAGTACTTC. Translating gives CAWRDPGTGREQYF.

The chain carries TRBV20-1 and TRBJ2-1, with a possible D match to TRBD2 (6 bases). The V and J ends lost 3 bases and 9 bases respectively, with 9 bases between them. The CDR3 has 11 residues. The germline V gene has CDR1 DFQATT and CDR2 SNEGSKA (reference sequence). DNA for the CDR3: TGCAGTGCTAGTCGGGGGTCTGAGCAGTTCTTC. Amino acids: CSASRGSEQFF.

This chain links TRBV5-1 with TRBJ2-5; 7 bases map to TRBD1. The ends lost 5 bases at V and 3 bases at J; junction bases unmatched: 4. CDR3 length: 13 amino acids. The germline CDR1 and CDR2 sequences are SGHRS and YFSETQ. The CDR3 DNA reads TGCGCCAGCAGAGCCGGGACAGAAGAGACCCAGTACTTC. Its translation: CASRAGTEETQYF.

This chain joins TRBV2 and TRBJ1-2, with a possible D match to TRBD1 (6 bases). CDR3 size: 13 residues. The V and J ends lost 3 bases and 4 bases respectively, with 9 bases between them. Looked up from germline, CDR1 is SNHLY and CDR2 is FYNNEI. CDR3 region: CASSDDRPYGYTF. For the CDR3, the DNA is TGTGCCAGCAGTGACGACAGGCCCTATGGCTACACCTTC.

The chain couples TRBV30 to TRBJ2-7; TRBD1 agrees at 7 bases. V shed 4 bases, J shed 5 bases, and the junction held 5 bases outside the gene matches. Per the germline V gene, CDR1 is GTSNPN and CDR2 is SVGIG (reference sequence). This CDR3 contains 12 residues. The DNA for the CDR3 is TGTGCCTGGATAACAGGGGCCCACGAGCAGTACTTC. Amino acids: CAWITGAHEQYF. Full variable domain (missing parts from reference TRBV30 and TRBJ2-7): SQTIHQWPATLVQPVGSPLSLECTVEGTSNPNLYWYRQAAGRGLQLLFYSVGIGQISSEVPQNLSASRPQDRQFILSSKKLLLSDSGFYLCAWITGAHEQYFGPGTRLTVT.

This sequence joins TRBV18 and TRBJ2-1; the D is unclear. The CDR3 totals 14 residues. V was trimmed by 3 bases and J by 4 bases, leaving 10 bases between them. Per germline, CDR1 KGHSH and CDR2 LQKENI. In DNA, the CDR3 is TGTGCCAGCTCACCGGCAGAATTATACAATGAGCAGTTCTTC. Protein: CASSPAELYNEQFF.

This clone appeared a few times. The chain couples TRBV9 to TRBJ1-2; no clear D. The V gene lost 0 bases and the J gene lost 0 bases, with 9 bases spanning the gap. The CDR3 totals 15 residues. Germline lookup yields CDR1 SGDLS and CDR2 YYNGEE. Written as DNA, the CDR3 is TGTGCCAGCAGCGTAGAGACGGTGGCTAACTATGGCTACACCTTC. Translated, it gives CASSVETVANYGYTF.

V and J are TRBV25-1 and TRBJ1-2, with 11 bases lining up with TRBD1. The CDR3 contains 14 residues. Per germline, CDR1 MGHDK and CDR2 SYGVNS. Germline trimming cut 7 bases from V and 8 bases from J; bases unmatched to any gene: 9. CDR3 amino acids: CASTRTGGYEGYTF. CDR3 sequence (DNA): TGTGCCAGCACCAGGACAGGGGGCTACGAGGGCTACACCTTC.

This clone was seen a few times. V is TRBV18 and J is TRBJ1-1; 7 bases line up with TRBD1. The CDR3 consists of 15 residues. Losses at the gene ends were 5 bases for V and 6 bases for J; bases not matched to a gene: 12. In germline, CDR1 is KGHSH, CDR2 LQKENI. The CDR3, as DNA: TGTGCCAGCTCAAAGACAGGGAACCTAGGCGCTGAAGCTTTCTTT. Its protein is CASSKTGNLGAEAFF.

The J gene is TRBJ1-2, the V gene TRBV7-2; 7 nucleotides align to TRBD1. CDR1 is SGHTA, CDR2 FQGNSA, per germline. The CDR3 spans 13 residues. V lost 5 bases to trimming and J lost 4 bases; unmatched junction nucleotides: 4. The CDR3 DNA reads TGTGCCAGCAGCGAACGGGACAGCTATGGCTACACCTTC. Protein: CASSERDSYGYTF. The full variable domain, rest sourced from reference TRBV7-2 and TRBJ1-2, is GAGVSQSPSNKVTEKGKDVELRCDPISGHTALYWYRQSLGQGLEFLIYFQGNSAPDKSGLPSDRFSAERTGGSVSTLTIQRTQQEDSAVYLCASSERDSYGYTFGSGTRLTVV.

This clone was seen a handful of times. The chain couples TRBV29-1 to TRBJ1-1; D possibly corresponds to TRBD1 (6 bases). Germline CDR1 SQVTM, CDR2 ANQGSEA. Trimming shortened V by 7 bases and J by 0 bases, and 12 bases separated the two germline ends. The CDR3 spans 13 residues. The CDR3 loop reads CSASGHLNTEAFF. CDR3 DNA: TGCAGCGCCTCGGGACACCTGAACACTGAAGCTTTCTTT.

The rearrangement uses TRBV25-1 and TRBJ1-2; 7 bases align to TRBD1. CDR3 length equals 14 residues. Germline V gives CDR1 MGHDK, CDR2 SYGVNS. With V trimmed by 3 bases and J by 6 bases, 7 bases remained unmatched. The CDR3: CASSEPDRVNGYTF. CDR3 in DNA: TGTGCCAGCAGTGAGCCAGACAGGGTAAATGGCTACACCTTC.

The sample holds a few counts of this clone. The chain uses TRBV23-1 and TRBJ2-7, with unresolved D. TRBV23-1 carries the ORF label, with uncertain function. This CDR3 has 15 residues. Trimming took off 4 bases at V and 0 bases at J, with 13 bases between the two ends. CDR3 protein: CASSPGRTYSYEQYF. CDR3 nucleotides: TGCGCCAGCAGTCCGGGTAGGACCTACTCCTACGAGCAGTACTTC.

The gene calls are TRBV7-2 and TRBJ1-6, with TRBD1 identical over 10 bases. Unmatched junction bases numbered 5, after V lost 5 bases and J lost 7 bases. From germline, CDR1 is SGHTA and CDR2 FQGNSA. CDR3 length: 15 amino acids. CDR3 DNA sequence: TGTGCCAGCAGCCCCAGACAGGGGGCGAATTCACCCCTCCACTTT. Amino acids: CASSPRQGANSPLHF.

V is TRBV7-3 and J is TRBJ2-6; no definite D call. This CDR3 spans 15 amino acids. Germline lookup yields CDR1 SGHTA and CDR2 FQGTGA. Trimming took off 1 base at V and 0 bases at J, with 4 bases between the two ends. The CDR3 coding sequence is TGTGCCAGCAGCTTAATCGACTCTGGGGCCAACGTCCTGACTTTC. This gives the protein CASSLIDSGANVLTF.

The CDR3, as DNA: TGTGCCACCAGGACCCTATTTTACAATGAGCAGTTCTTC. Amino acids: CATRTLFYNEQFF. This chain joins TRBV6-5 and TRBJ2-1; D is unclear. This CDR3 is 13 amino acids long. V was pared by 10 bases and J by 4 bases, with 14 bases between. Germline CDR1 reads MNHEY; CDR2 reads SVGAGI.

The chain links TRBV18 to TRBJ2-1; the match to TRBD1 covers 10 bases. J gave up 6 bases and V 4 bases, and 0 bases lay outside the gene matches. The CDR3 extends over 13 amino acids. Looked up from germline, CDR1 is KGHSH and CDR2 is LQKENI. CDR3 DNA: TGTGCCAGCTCACGGACAGGGGGCAATGAGCAGTTCTTC. It translates to CASSRTGGNEQFF.